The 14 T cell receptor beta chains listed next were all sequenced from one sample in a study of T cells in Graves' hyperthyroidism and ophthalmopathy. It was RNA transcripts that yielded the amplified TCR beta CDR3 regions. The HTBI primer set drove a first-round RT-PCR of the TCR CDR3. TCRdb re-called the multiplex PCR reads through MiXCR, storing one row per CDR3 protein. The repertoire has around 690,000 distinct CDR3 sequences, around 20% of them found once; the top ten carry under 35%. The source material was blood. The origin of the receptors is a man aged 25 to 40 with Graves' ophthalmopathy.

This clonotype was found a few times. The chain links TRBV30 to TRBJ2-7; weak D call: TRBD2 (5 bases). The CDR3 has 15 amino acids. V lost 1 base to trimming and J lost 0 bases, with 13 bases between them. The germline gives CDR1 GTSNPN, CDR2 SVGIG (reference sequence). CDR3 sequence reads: CAWSGAARSSYEQYF. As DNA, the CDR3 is TGTGCCTGGAGTGGAGCGGCGAGAAGCTCCTACGAGCAGTACTTC.

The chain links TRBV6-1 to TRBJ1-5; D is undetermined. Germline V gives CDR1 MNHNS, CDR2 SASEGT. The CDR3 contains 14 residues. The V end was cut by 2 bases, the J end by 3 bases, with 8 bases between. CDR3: CASSELRVNQPQHF. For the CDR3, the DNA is TGTGCCAGCAGTGAACTGAGGGTCAATCAGCCCCAGCATTTT.

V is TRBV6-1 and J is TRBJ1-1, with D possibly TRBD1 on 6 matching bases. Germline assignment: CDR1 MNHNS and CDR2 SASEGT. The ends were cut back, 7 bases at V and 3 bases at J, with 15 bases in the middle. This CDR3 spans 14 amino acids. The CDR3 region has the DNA TGTGCCAGCATGAAATTACAGGGAGACACTGAAGCTTTCTTT. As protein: CASMKLQGDTEAFF.

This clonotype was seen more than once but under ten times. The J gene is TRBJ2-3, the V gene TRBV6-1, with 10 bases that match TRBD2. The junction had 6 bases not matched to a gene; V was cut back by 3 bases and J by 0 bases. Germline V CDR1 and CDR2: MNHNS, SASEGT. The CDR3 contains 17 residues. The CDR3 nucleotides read TGTGCCAGCAGTGATATTAAACTAGCGGGAAGCACAGATACGCAGTATTTT. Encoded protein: CASSDIKLAGSTDTQYF.

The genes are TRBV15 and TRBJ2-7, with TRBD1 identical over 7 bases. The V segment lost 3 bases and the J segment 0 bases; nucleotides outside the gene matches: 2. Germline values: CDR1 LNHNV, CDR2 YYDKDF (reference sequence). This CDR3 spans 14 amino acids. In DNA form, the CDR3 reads TGTGCCACCAGCAGCGGGACAGACTCCTACGAGCAGTACTTC. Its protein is CATSSGTDSYEQYF.

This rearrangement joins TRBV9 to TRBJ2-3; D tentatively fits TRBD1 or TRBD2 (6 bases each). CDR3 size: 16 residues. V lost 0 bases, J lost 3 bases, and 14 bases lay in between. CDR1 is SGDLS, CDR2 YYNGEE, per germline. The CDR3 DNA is TGTGCCAGCAGCGTAGCAGTACAGGGAGGTACAGATACGCAGTATTTT. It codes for CASSVAVQGGTDTQYF.

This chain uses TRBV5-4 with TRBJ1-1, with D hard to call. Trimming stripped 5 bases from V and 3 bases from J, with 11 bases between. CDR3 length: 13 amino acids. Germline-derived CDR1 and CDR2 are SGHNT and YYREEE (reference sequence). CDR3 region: CASSSRLDTEAFF. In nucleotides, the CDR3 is TGTGCCAGCAGTAGTCGGTTGGACACTGAAGCTTTCTTT.

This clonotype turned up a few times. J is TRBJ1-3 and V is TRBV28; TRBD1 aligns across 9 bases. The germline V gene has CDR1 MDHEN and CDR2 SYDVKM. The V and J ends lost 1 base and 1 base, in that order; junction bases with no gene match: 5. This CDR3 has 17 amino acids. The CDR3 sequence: CASSLYRGHYSGNTIYF. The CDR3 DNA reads TGTGCCAGCAGTTTATACAGGGGGCATTATTCTGGAAACACCATATATTTT.

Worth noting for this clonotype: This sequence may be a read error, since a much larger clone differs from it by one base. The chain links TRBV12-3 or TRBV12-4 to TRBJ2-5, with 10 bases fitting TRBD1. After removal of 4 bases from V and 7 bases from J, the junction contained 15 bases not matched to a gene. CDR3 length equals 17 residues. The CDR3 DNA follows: TGTGCCAGCAGTTCGACAGGGGGCAGCGCATCTGGAGGGACCCAGTACTTC. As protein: CASSSTGGSASGGTQYF.

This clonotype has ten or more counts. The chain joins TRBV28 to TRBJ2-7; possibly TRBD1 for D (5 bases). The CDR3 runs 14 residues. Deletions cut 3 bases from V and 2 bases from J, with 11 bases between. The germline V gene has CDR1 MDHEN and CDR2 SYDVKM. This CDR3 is CASSFEGDTYEQYF. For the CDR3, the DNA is TGTGCCAGCAGTTTTGAAGGGGATACCTACGAGCAGTACTTC.

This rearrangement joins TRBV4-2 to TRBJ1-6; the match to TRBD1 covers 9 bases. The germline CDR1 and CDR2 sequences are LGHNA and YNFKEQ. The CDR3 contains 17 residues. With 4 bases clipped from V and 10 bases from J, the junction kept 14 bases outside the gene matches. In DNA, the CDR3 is TGTGCCAGCAGCCTAGGACAGGGGTTCCTTGCGCGGTCACCCCTCCACTTT. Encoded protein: CASSLGQGFLARSPLHF.

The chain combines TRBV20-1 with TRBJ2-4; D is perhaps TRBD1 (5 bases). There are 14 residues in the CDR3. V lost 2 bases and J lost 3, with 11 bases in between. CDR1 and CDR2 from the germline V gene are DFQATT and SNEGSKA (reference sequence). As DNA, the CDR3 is TGCAGTGCTAGACCCTCCCAGGGCAAAAACATTCAGTACTTC. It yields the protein CSARPSQGKNIQYF.

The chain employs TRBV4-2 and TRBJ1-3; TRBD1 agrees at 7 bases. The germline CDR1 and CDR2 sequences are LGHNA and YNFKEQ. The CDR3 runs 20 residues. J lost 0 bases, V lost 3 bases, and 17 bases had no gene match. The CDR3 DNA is TGTGCCAGCAGCCACCCACTAGACAGGGCCCGGACATCCTCTGGAAACACCATATATTTT. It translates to CASSHPLDRARTSSGNTIYF.

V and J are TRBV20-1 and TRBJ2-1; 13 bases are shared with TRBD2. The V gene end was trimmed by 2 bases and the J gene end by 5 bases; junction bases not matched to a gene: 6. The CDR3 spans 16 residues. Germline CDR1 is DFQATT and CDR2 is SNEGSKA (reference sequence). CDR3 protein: CSARTGTSGNNNEQFF. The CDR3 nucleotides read TGCAGTGCTAGAACCGGGACTAGCGGGAACAACAATGAGCAGTTCTTC.